This T cell receptor beta chain was identified during a study of control samples from healthy donors and cancer patients. This table comes from immunoSEQ multiplex PCR, and its TCRdb copy is limited to in-frame clones, with some not included. The profile shows 150,000 to 200,000 clones, 85% to 95% of them singletons. V lost 4 bases to trimming and J lost 3 bases; unmatched junction nucleotides: 7. Germline V gives CDR1 LNHNV, CDR2 YYDKDF (reference sequence). The CDR3 totals 15 residues. Sequenced: blood. The receptor's source is a woman in her fifties or sixties in good health. The chain combines TRBV15 with TRBJ1-2; 8 bases agree with TRBD1. CDR3: CATSTPQTGDYGYTF. The CDR3 DNA follows: TGTGCCACCAGCACACCACAGACAGGGGACTATGGCTACACCTTC.